The 18 T cell receptor beta chains presented below share a single source sample, sequenced in a study of cytomegalovirus exposure and HLA in healthy donors. The primer mix had 60 Vbeta and 13 Jbeta primers. Measured with immunoSEQ multiplex PCR; TCRdb has only the in-frame clones, and not every one. The data show 130,000 or so clones, approximately 8.8% seen once. The sequenced material came from PBMCs. All receptors derive from a man in his forties in good health and CMV-seronegative.

This chain uses TRBV30 with TRBJ2-5; 7 bases are a match to TRBD1. This CDR3 contains 14 residues. The V and J ends lost 2 bases and 4 bases, in that order; junction bases with no gene match: 7. Germline assignment: CDR1 GTSNPN and CDR2 SVGIG (reference sequence). In DNA form, the CDR3 reads TGTGCCTGGAGTTTATTAGGGGGCGGAGAGACCCAGTACTTC. Amino acid sequence: CAWSLLGGGETQYF. Together with reference TRBV30 and TRBJ2-5, the CDR3 gives the full variable domain: SQTIHQWPATLVQPVGSPLSLECTVEGTSNPNLYWYRQAAGRGLQLLFYSVGIGQISSEVPQNLSASRPQDRQFILSSKKLLLSDSGFYLCAWSLLGGGETQYFGPGTRLLVL.

This chain links TRBV6-5 with TRBJ2-7; tentatively, D is TRBD1 (5 bases). The germline V gene encodes CDR1 MNHEY and CDR2 SVGAGI. V was cut by 7 bases and J by 5 bases, with 21 bases left in between. The CDR3 totals 15 residues. CDR3 coding DNA: TGTGCCAGCACCGAACTTCGATTCAGGGCCGACGAGCAGTACTTC. Translating gives CASTELRFRADEQYF.

The table lists this clone with a few counts. The chain uses TRBV10-3 and TRBJ1-2; tentatively, D is TRBD1 (5 bases). V gave up 2 bases and J gave up 4 bases, with 8 bases separating them. The CDR3 totals 13 residues. From germline, CDR1 is ENHRY and CDR2 SYGVKD. The CDR3 loop reads CAISEGGAYGYTF. CDR3 coding DNA: TGTGCCATCAGTGAGGGAGGGGCCTATGGCTACACCTTC.

A few counts support this clone. Here the CDR3 reads CASSIEREEQETQYF. For the CDR3, the DNA is TGTGCCAGTAGTATAGAGAGGGAAGAACAAGAGACCCAGTACTTC. J is TRBJ2-5 and V is TRBV19, with D perhaps matching TRBD2 (5 bases). This CDR3 spans 15 amino acids. V shed 0 bases and J shed 2 bases, with 10 bases lying between them. Germline V gives CDR1 LNHDA, CDR2 SQIVND (reference sequence).

The table lists this clone with a count of one. A junction end diverges from the germline sequence, so it may reflect a read error. CDR3 sequence (DNA): TGCGCCAGCAGCTTCGCGGGGGCGAACGCCGGGGAGCTGTTTTTT. This encodes CASSFAGANAGELFF. V and J are TRBV5-1 and TRBJ2-2; possibly TRBD2 for D (7 bases). CDR1 SGHRS and CDR2 YFSETQ come from the germline V gene. CDR3 length: 15 residues.

This clone showed up just a few times. V is TRBV7-9 and J is TRBJ1-4; D possibly corresponds to TRBD1 (5 bases). The germline V gene has CDR1 SEHNR and CDR2 FQNEAQ (reference sequence). The V end was cut by 2 bases, the J end by 8 bases, with 15 bases between. The CDR3 spans 15 residues. CDR3 protein: CASSLNLQGNEKLFF. In nucleotides, the CDR3 is TGTGCCAGCAGCTTAAATCTTCAGGGAAACGAAAAACTGTTTTTT.

J is TRBJ2-4 and V is TRBV7-9; 7 nucleotides agree with TRBD1. The trim removed 4 bases at V and 2 bases at J, leaving 8 bases unmatched. Per the germline V gene, CDR1 is SEHNR and CDR2 is FQNEAQ (reference sequence). This CDR3 comprises 16 residues. The CDR3 bases are TGTGCCAGCAGCTCCCTATGGACAGGCACCAAAAACATTCAGTACTTC. This codes for CASSSLWTGTKNIQYF.

The V call is TRBV7-7, the J call TRBJ2-1; 9 nucleotides agree with TRBD1. The V gene end was trimmed by 1 base and the J gene end by 6 bases; junction bases not matched to a gene: 13. The CDR3 contains 18 residues. Germline V gene lookup returns CDR1 SSHAT and CDR2 FNYEAQ (reference sequence). The CDR3 DNA follows: TGTGCCAGCAGCTTAGTCCTACAGGGGGCACGGGGTTTCAATGAGCAGTTCTTC. Encoded protein: CASSLVLQGARGFNEQFF.

In its sample, this clone was seen a few times. Other DNA sequences in the same sample also yield this CDR3. The chain links TRBV5-1 to TRBJ1-1; D unresolved. Germline V gene sequence: CDR1 SGHRS, CDR2 YFSETQ. The germline V and J ends were trimmed by 2 bases and 1 base, with 6 bases remaining between them. The CDR3 totals 13 residues. As DNA, the CDR3 is TGCGCCAGCAGCTTAGGAGAGAACACTGAAGCTTTCTTT. Translated: CASSLGENTEAFF.

The chain uses TRBV6-5 and TRBJ1-6; a possible D gene is TRBD1 (5 bases). Between the trimmed V and J ends, which lost 1 base and 7 bases, there was a span of 8 bases. Per germline, CDR1 MNHEY and CDR2 SVGAGI. The CDR3 covers 14 residues. CDR3 amino acids: CASSYFQGNSPLHF. CDR3 bases: TGTGCCAGCAGTTACTTCCAGGGCAATTCACCCCTCCACTTT.

This chain joins TRBV7-2 and TRBJ2-1; TRBD1 is a possible D gene (7 bases). The CDR3 extends over 13 amino acids. V lost 5 bases and J 6 bases, leaving 11 bases between the germline ends. Germline V gene data show CDR1 as SGHTA and CDR2 as FQGNSA. The chain's CDR3 is CASSRQGGNEQFF. For the CDR3, the DNA is TGTGCCAGCAGCAGACAGGGAGGCAATGAGCAGTTCTTC. Variable domain in full (rest from reference TRBV7-2 and TRBJ2-1): GAGVSQSPSNKVTEKGKDVELRCDPISGHTALYWYRQSLGQGLEFLIYFQGNSAPDKSGLPSDRFSAERTGGSVSTLTIQRTQQEDSAVYLCASSRQGGNEQFFGPGTRLTVL.

This clone was counted between two and nine times. V and J are TRBV21-1 and TRBJ2-1; the DNA was not compared with TRBD2, the D call given in the table. TRBV21-1 is noted as a pseudogene. CDR3 size: 17 residues. Here the CDR3 reads CASSKDPSSDFYNEQFF. The CDR3 region has the DNA TGTGCCAGCAGCAAAGACCCGTCTAGTGATTTTTACAATGAGCAGTTCTTC.

This clone was seen more than once but under ten times. Written as DNA, the CDR3 is TGCGCCAGCAGCCAAGGGGAGTTAGATTATTCACCCCTCCACTTT. It codes for CASSQGELDYSPLHF. The V gene is TRBV4-3, the J gene TRBJ1-6; D unclear. Trimming removed 1 base from V and 8 bases from J, with 12 bases in between. The CDR3 has 15 amino acids. Germline CDR1 and CDR2: LGHNA and YSLEER.

The gene calls are TRBV28 and TRBJ2-1; perhaps TRBD2 as D (5 bases). Deletions cut 3 bases from V and 8 bases from J, with 8 bases between. CDR3 length: 12 amino acids. CDR1 and CDR2 from the germline V gene are MDHEN and SYDVKM. The CDR3: CASSFPGYEQFF. The CDR3 DNA reads as TGTGCCAGCAGTTTCCCGGGATATGAGCAGTTCTTC.

In its sample, this clone was seen a few times. The CDR3 DNA follows: TGTGCCAGCAGTGCGGGACAGGGGAACACTGAAGCTTTCTTT. This codes for CASSAGQGNTEAFF. The genes are TRBV6-4 and TRBJ1-1; TRBD1 matches at 9 bases. V trimming: 4 bases; J trimming: 1 base; junction bases outside the gene matches: 1. From germline, CDR1 is MRHNA and CDR2 SNTAGT. The CDR3 contains 14 residues.

The V call is TRBV19, the J call TRBJ2-2; 13 bases match TRBD2. Germline CDR1 is LNHDA and CDR2 is SQIVND (reference sequence). The V segment lost 5 bases and the J segment 6 bases; nucleotides outside the gene matches: 6. CDR3 size: 16 residues. The CDR3 DNA reads as TGTGCCAGTAGTCCTAGACTAGCGGGGGGAGCCGGGGAGCTGTTTTTT. As protein: CASSPRLAGGAGELFF. Based on the CDR3 plus reference TRBV19 and TRBJ2-2, the full variable domain is DGGITQSPKYLFRKEGQNVTLSCEQNLNHDAMYWYRQDPGQGLRLIYYSQIVNDFQKGDIAEGYSVSREKKESFPLTVTSAQKNPTAFYLCASSPRLAGGAGELFFGEGSRLTVL.

Only a few counts were recorded for this clone. The CDR3 DNA reads TGTGCCAGCAGCGTGGCAGGGGGCGGGGACGAGCAGTACTTC. Translating it yields CASSVAGGGDEQYF. The chain recombines TRBV9 with TRBJ2-7; 8 nucleotides match TRBD1. Germline assignment: CDR1 SGDLS and CDR2 YYNGEE. The V and J ends lost 2 bases and 5 bases, in that order; junction bases with no gene match: 6. The CDR3 length is 14 residues.

The chain recombines TRBV5-4 with TRBJ2-7, with D perhaps TRBD1 (6 bases). Per the germline V gene, CDR1 is SGHNT and CDR2 is YYREEE (reference sequence). Trimming removed 3 bases at V and 7 bases at J, with 14 bases between. This CDR3 contains 13 residues. The CDR3 nucleotides are TGTGCCAGCAGCTCAAACACAGGGATTGAGCAGTACTTC. Translating gives CASSSNTGIEQYF.